This entry concerns a single TCR beta chain. Its antigen is not identified. TCRdb redid the calling of the reads with MiXCR, one entry per CDR3 protein. The sample has hundreds of thousands of distinct CDR3 sequences, approximately 32% seen once; the top ten hold roughly 13%. The sample comes from a study of T cell repertoires in cytomegalovirus infection. Study-wide context: CMV epitopes, recently identified HLA-C-restricted and well-studied HLA-B-restricted, were used. Public signatures in TCR beta pointed to CMV infection and matching HLA type.

Study outcomes and limitations: Carriage of CMV together with the relevant HLA was identifiable through cumulative public TCR beta family frequency.

The CDR3 loop spans 14 amino acids. J was trimmed by 5 bases and V by 8 bases; bases with no gene match: 8. CDR1 and CDR2 from the germline V gene are LNHDA and SQIVND (reference sequence). This specimen consisted of cultured CD8+ T cells from PBMCs, obtained from culture after CMV antigen stimulation. This receptor was identified in a human donor in good health (CMV status not recorded). Some clones in this sample may be carry-over from other donors' samples. The chain has TRBV19 and TRBJ2-1, with 8 bases matching TRBD1. The CDR3 loop reads CASYGTGEDNEQFF. For the CDR3, the DNA is TGTGCCAGTTATGGGACAGGAGAAGACAATGAGCAGTTCTTC.